This TCR beta chain was recovered during a study of blood T cell repertoires in COVID-19. As for the study in general: Specimens from acute and convalescent COVID-19 originated in the United States, Italy and Spain. PBMCs, B-cell-depleted T cells, or T cells were the source of the cDNA or gDNA that made up the material.

The CDR3 consists of 15 residues. Trimming removed 5 bases from V and 12 bases from J; junction bases left unmatched: 15. CDR1 is SGHVS, CDR2 FQNEAQ, per germline. In the original analysis: Amplification from reference gene primers served as the basis for estimated nucleated cell counts. Here immunoSEQ multiplex PCR was the method, and the copy in TCRdb shows in-frame clones only, minus some. The V and J calls and clone size come from that table; D and trimming were worked out from the DNA. The sample consists of under 170,000 clones, about 86% of them appearing once. Sequencing was done on a sample of peripheral blood. This receptor was taken from a man in his 70s with acute or convalescent COVID-19. The chain joins TRBV7-8 to TRBJ2-1; 8 bases line up with TRBD2. This CDR3 reads CASSQFTSGSGGQFF. DNA for the CDR3: TGTGCCAGCAGCCAATTCACTAGCGGAAGTGGTGGGCAGTTCTTC.